A single sample is the source of the 13 T cell receptor beta chains below, sequenced in a study of T cells in Graves' hyperthyroidism and ophthalmopathy. Amplification yielded TCR beta CDR3 regions, with RNA transcripts as the source. The HTBI primer set served for first-round RT-PCR of the TCR CDR3. TCRdb redid the calling of the multiplex PCR reads with MiXCR, one entry per CDR3 protein. The table has about 35,000 distinct CDR3 sequences, about 49% seen once. The sequenced sample consisted of blood. These TCRs come from a woman aged 45-65 years with Graves' hyperthyroidism that later progressed to Graves' ophthalmopathy.

This clonotype was counted many times. The chain combines TRBV6-5 with TRBJ1-1; no reliable D call. V was clipped by 7 bases and J by 1 base, with 4 bases between them. In germline, CDR1 is MNHEY, CDR2 SVGAGI. This CDR3 contains 11 residues. The chain's CDR3 is CASTGNTEAFF. The CDR3 DNA follows: TGTGCCAGCACAGGGAACACTGAAGCTTTCTTT.

V is TRBV19 and J is TRBJ2-7; 12 bases are a match to TRBD2. Germline V lookup: CDR1 LNHDA, CDR2 SQIVND (reference sequence). With 9 bases clipped from V and 2 bases from J, the junction kept 2 bases outside the gene matches. This CDR3 contains 13 residues. DNA of the CDR3: TGTGCCAGCAGGACTAGCGGGACCTACGAGCAGTACTTC. Protein product: CASRTSGTYEQYF.

The rearrangement joins TRBV6-5 to TRBJ1-1; TRBD1 aligns across 7 bases. The ends lost 6 bases at V and 2 bases at J; junction bases unmatched: 9. The germline gives CDR1 MNHEY, CDR2 SVGAGI. This CDR3 contains 15 residues. The CDR3, as DNA: TGTGCCAGCAGGAGGACAGGTGTGGGAAACACTGAAGCTTTCTTT. Protein product: CASRRTGVGNTEAFF.

Notes on this clonotype: Lacking the conserved final phenylalanine or tryptophan, this CDR3 likely reflects a read error. The chain carries TRBV9 and TRBJ2-3, with 7 bases lining up with TRBD1. The CDR3 sequence is 14 residues long. From germline, CDR1 is SGDLS and CDR2 YYNGEE. CDR3 coding DNA: TGTGCCGGCAGCCCCCCAGGGGGTGGGCGTACGCAGTATTCT. Translation: CAGSPPGGGRTQYS.

V is TRBV7-2 and J is TRBJ2-3; 11 positions match TRBD2. The V segment lost 1 base and the J segment 2 bases; nucleotides outside the gene matches: 2. The CDR3 extends over 16 amino acids. Per germline, CDR1 SGHTA and CDR2 FQGNSA. Here the CDR3 DNA reads TGTGCCAGCAGCTTAGGACTAGCGGGAACCACAGATACGCAGTATTTT. Translated: CASSLGLAGTTDTQYF.

The J gene is TRBJ2-3, the V gene TRBV7-6; weak D call: TRBD1 (6 bases). V was cut by 2 bases and J by 11 bases, with 20 bases left in between. CDR3 size: 15 residues. Germline values: CDR1 SGHVS, CDR2 FNYEAQ. CDR3 sequence: CASSLSQGIYNEQYF. The CDR3 DNA reads TGTGCCAGCAGCTTAAGCCAGGGGATATACAATGAGCAGTATTTT.

This clonotype was seen ten or more times. This rearrangement joins TRBV5-6 to TRBJ1-1; no clear D gene. This CDR3 region has 12 residues. Germline V gene lookup returns CDR1 SGHDT and CDR2 YYEEEE. Deletions cut 5 bases from V and 6 bases from J, with 11 bases between. Here the CDR3 DNA reads TGTGCCAGCAGAAGCGTTCGGGCTGAAGCTTTCTTT. Its translation is CASRSVRAEAFF.

This chain connects TRBV20-1 to TRBJ1-2, with 9 bases lining up with TRBD1. The CDR3 sequence is 17 residues long. V gave up 5 bases and J gave up 3 bases; unmatched junction bases: 16. Germline V gives CDR1 DFQATT, CDR2 SNEGSKA (reference sequence). CDR3 nucleotide sequence: TGCAGTGCTCCGTTAACCGGGACAGGGTCGATGTACTATGGCTACACCTTC. Encoded protein: CSAPLTGTGSMYYGYTF.

The chain links TRBV12-3 or TRBV12-4 to TRBJ2-7, with TRBD1 matching over 9 bases. The CDR3 runs to 15 residues. The V and J ends lost 5 bases and 1 base, in that order; junction bases with no gene match: 6. The CDR3 DNA reads TGTGCCAGCAGTATGACAGGGGGGAGGTCCTACGAGCAGTACTTC. It codes for CASSMTGGRSYEQYF.

In this sample, this clonotype is medium-sized. This sequence joins TRBV2 and TRBJ2-3; D gene uncertain. Germline CDR1 reads SNHLY; CDR2 reads FYNNEI. The CDR3 runs to 11 residues. V was pared by 9 bases and J by 0 bases, with 4 bases between. The CDR3 bases are TGTGCCAGTCTAAGCACAGATACGCAGTATTTT. It specifies CASLSTDTQYF.

This chain uses TRBV9 with TRBJ2-2; D gene unclear. From germline, CDR1 is SGDLS and CDR2 YYNGEE. This CDR3 comprises 15 residues. V was clipped by 1 base and J by 8 bases, with 15 bases between them. The CDR3 loop is CASSVRSGSSGELFF. CDR3 DNA: TGTGCCAGCAGCGTAAGATCAGGTTCATCTGGGGAGCTGTTTTTT.

This chain uses TRBV7-2 with TRBJ1-2; 7 nucleotides match TRBD1. This CDR3 region has 14 residues. The germline CDR1 and CDR2 sequences are SGHTA and FQGNSA. J lost 6 bases, V lost 1 base, and 5 bases had no gene match. CDR3 sequence: CASSLEGAGDGYTF. CDR3 nucleotide sequence: TGTGCCAGCAGCTTAGAGGGGGCGGGTGATGGCTACACCTTC. Full variable domain (rest looked up from reference TRBV7-2 and TRBJ1-2): GAGVSQSPSNKVTEKGKDVELRCDPISGHTALYWYRQSLGQGLEFLIYFQGNSAPDKSGLPSDRFSAERTGGSVSTLTIQRTQQEDSAVYLCASSLEGAGDGYTFGSGTRLTVV.

The chain joins TRBV20-1 to TRBJ2-3; TRBD1 matches at 8 bases. Unmatched junction bases numbered 4, after V lost 2 bases and J lost 0 bases. The CDR3 extends over 15 amino acids. CDR1 DFQATT and CDR2 SNEGSKA come from the germline V gene (reference sequence). DNA for the CDR3: TGCAGTGCTAGAAACAGGGGGGCGAGCACAGATACGCAGTATTTT. Encoded protein: CSARNRGASTDTQYF.